This TCR beta chain was recovered during a study of spatial heterogeneity in lung cancer. The wider study: Each unique TCR and UMI combination was seen more than ten times on average in raw reads.

Time point given: sample taken at primary tumor resection. Material for sequencing was whole RNA from tumor, nontumor lung or frozen PBMC, left unsorted. TCRdb re-derived calls from the 5' RACE reads in MiXCR, one entry per CDR3 protein. The sample gives some 47,000 distinct CDR3 sequences, roughly 7.5% of which show up once; about 2.6% is in the top ten. Whole-study findings and limits: At resection, ubiquitous expanded tumor TCRs appeared in blood more than at follow-up.

Trimming removed 7 bases from V and 0 bases from J, with 9 bases in between. Germline V CDR1 and CDR2: SQVTM, ANQGSEA. This CDR3 has 13 residues. This clonotype was seen at least ten times. Its antigen is as yet unknown. This chain joins TRBV29-1 and TRBJ1-4, with D unclear. The clonotype originates from a female donor with early-stage non-small cell lung cancer. This specimen consisted of PBMCs, obtained at surgery. CDR3: CSAGPATNEKLFF. In DNA, the CDR3 is TGCAGCGCGGGCCCTGCAACTAATGAAAAACTGTTTTTT.